The entry below gives a single T cell receptor (beta chain) sequence along with its context. Original methodology: Scientists estimated how many nucleated cells there were by amplifying reference gene primers. The protocol was immunoSEQ multiplex PCR, while the TCRdb copy is restricted to in-frame clones and leaves out a portion. The DNA was the basis for D and trimming; V, J and clone size are from that table. The sample includes under 85,000 clones, about 80% of them seen just once. Patients of the Seattle cohort, enrolled during active infection, were followed longitudinally. This entry is derived from a study of blood T cell repertoires in COVID-19. Looking at the study overall: Material from acute and convalescent COVID-19 was sourced from the United States, Italy and Spain. Sample material is recorded as cDNA or gDNA derived from T cells, B-cell-depleted T cells, or PBMCs.

The CDR3 totals 16 residues. CDR1 and CDR2 (germline): MDHEN, SYDVKM. V lost 3 bases, J lost 2 bases, and 6 bases stayed unmatched. Sample: peripheral blood. The chain carries TRBV28 and TRBJ1-2; 10 positions agree with TRBD1. This sequence was found in a man aged 25-45 years with COVID-19, enrolled during active disease. The CDR3 is CASSLPPGQGNYGYTF. CDR3 in DNA: TGTGCCAGCAGTTTGCCTCCGGGACAGGGGAACTATGGCTACACCTTC.